This entry concerns a single T cell receptor beta chain. Antigen specificity is unknown. The germline gives CDR1 LGHNA, CDR2 YNFKEQ. The trim removed 4 bases at V and 6 bases at J, leaving 4 bases unmatched. The CDR3 loop spans 13 amino acids. The sample belongs to a study of T-cell memory formation after mild COVID-19. The overall study: Clusters were largely donor specific.

Study-wide results and limits: CD4+ contracting clones were found mainly in CM and EM, and CD8+ ones in EMRA.

The 5'RACE method, run with constant-segment primers, produced TCR alpha and TCR beta cDNA libraries (carrying sample barcodes and UMIs). TCRdb analysed the 5' RACE reads with MiXCR anew, one entry per CDR3 protein. Of 45,000 to 50,000 distinct CDR3 sequences detected, around 7.3% appear once; the ten largest clones hold approximately 1.5%. This TCR was recovered from a man between 18 and 29 years old who had mild COVID-19 (a few samples of this study predate the infection). Cell type and time point are not known. The sample taken for sequencing was PBMCs or a T cell subset sorted from them (not recorded which). The chain employs TRBV4-2 and TRBJ2-7; 9 nucleotides align to TRBD1. Here the CDR3 reads CASSPGTGTEQYF. CDR3 DNA sequence: TGTGCCAGCAGCCCCGGGACAGGGACCGAGCAGTACTTC.